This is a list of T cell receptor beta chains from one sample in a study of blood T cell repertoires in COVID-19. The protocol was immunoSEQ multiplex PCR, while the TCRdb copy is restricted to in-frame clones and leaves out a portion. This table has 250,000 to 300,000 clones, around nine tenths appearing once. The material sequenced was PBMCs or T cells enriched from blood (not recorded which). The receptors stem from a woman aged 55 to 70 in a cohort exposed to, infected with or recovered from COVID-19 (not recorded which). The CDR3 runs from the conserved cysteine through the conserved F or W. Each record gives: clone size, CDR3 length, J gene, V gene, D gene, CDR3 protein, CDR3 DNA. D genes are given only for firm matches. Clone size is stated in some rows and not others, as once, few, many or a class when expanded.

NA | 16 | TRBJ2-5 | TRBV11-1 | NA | CASSENTRVSQETQYF | TGTGCCAGCAGCGAGAATACTAGGGTCAGCCAGGAGACCCAGTACTTC
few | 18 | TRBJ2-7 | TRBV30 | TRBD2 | CAWSATYFSGRSSYEQYF | TGTGCCTGGAGTGCAACCTATTTTAGCGGGAGGAGCTCCTACGAGCAGTACTTC
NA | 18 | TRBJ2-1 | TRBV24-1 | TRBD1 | CATSDPLSDRASYNEQFF | TGTGCCACCAGTGATCCACTATCCGACAGGGCCTCCTACAATGAGCAGTTCTTC
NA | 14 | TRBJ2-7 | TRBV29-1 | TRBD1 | CSGLGTGVRYEQYF | TGCAGCGGCCTAGGGACAGGGGTCCGCTACGAGCAGTACTTC
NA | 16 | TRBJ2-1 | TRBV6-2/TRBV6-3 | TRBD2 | CASSSATGTSGNEQFF | TGTGCCAGCAGTTCCGCTACCGGGACTAGCGGCAATGAGCAGTTCTTC
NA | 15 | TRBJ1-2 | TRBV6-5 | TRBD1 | CASSSRDRGSYGYTF | TGTGCCAGCAGCAGCAGGGACAGGGGTTCCTATGGCTACACCTTC
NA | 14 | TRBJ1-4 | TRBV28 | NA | CASSLLGSPGKLFF | TGTGCCAGCAGTTTATTGGGCAGCCCAGGGAAACTGTTTTTT
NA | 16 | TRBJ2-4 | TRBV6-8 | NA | CASSYSLAYDKNIQYF | TGTGCCAGCAGTTACTCACTAGCATACGACAAAAACATTCAGTACTTC
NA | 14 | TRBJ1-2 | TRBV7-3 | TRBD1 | CASSSNRGADGYTF | TGTGCCAGCAGCTCTAACAGGGGAGCAGATGGCTACACCTTC
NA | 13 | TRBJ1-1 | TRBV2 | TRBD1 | CASRISQGAMAFF | TGTGCCAGCAGGATCTCGCAGGGGGCAATGGCTTTCTTT
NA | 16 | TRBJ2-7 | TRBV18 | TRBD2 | CASSRVAGQFLYEQYF | TGTGCCAGCTCACGGGTAGCGGGTCAGTTCTTGTACGAGCAGTACTTC
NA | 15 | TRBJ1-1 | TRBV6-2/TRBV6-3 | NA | CASSLTTGVNTEAFF | TGTGCCAGCAGTTTGACGACAGGCGTGAACACTGAAGCTTTCTTT
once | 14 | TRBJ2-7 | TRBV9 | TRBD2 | CASSDTSGSDEQYF | TGTGCCAGCAGCGACACTAGCGGGAGTGACGAGCAGTACTTC
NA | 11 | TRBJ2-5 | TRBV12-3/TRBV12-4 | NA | CASSPGETQYF | TGTGCCAGCAGCCCGGGGGAGACCCAGTACTTC
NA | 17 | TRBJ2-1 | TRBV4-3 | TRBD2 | CASSQDHASGRVNEQFF | TGCGCCAGCAGCCAAGATCACGCTAGCGGGAGGGTTAATGAGCAGTTCTTC
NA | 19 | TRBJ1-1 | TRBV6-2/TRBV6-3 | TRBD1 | CASSYSGVSVRGLNTEAFF | TGTGCCAGCAGTTACTCGGGGGTGTCGGTCAGGGGGCTTAACACTGAAGCTTTCTTT
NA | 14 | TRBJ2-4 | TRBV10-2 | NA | CASSGTRQENIQYF | TGCGCCAGCAGTGGGACCCGACAGGAAAACATTCAGTACTTC
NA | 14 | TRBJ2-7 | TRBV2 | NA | CASSVGGISYEQYF | TGTGCCAGCAGTGTAGGCGGGATATCCTACGAGCAGTACTTC
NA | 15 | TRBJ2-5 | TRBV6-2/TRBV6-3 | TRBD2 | CASSGGTSGQETQYF | TGTGCCAGCAGTGGGGGGACTAGCGGCCAAGAGACCCAGTACTTC
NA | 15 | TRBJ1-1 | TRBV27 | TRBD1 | CASTSAGTGITEAFF | TGTGCCAGCACCTCGGCCGGGACAGGGATAACTGAAGCTTTCTTT
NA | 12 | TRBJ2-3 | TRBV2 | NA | CASSEGRDTQYF | TGTGCCAGCAGTGAAGGGAGGGATACGCAGTATTTT
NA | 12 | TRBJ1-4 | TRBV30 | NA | CAWSVLREKLFF | TGTGCCTGGAGTGTACTGCGAGAGAAACTGTTTTTT
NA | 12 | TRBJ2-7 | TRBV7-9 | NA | CASRDTSYEQYF | TGTGCCAGCAGGGACACCTCCTACGAGCAGTACTTC
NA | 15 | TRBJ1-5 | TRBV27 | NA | CASSLSLAGNQPQHF | TGTGCCAGCAGTTTATCCCTGGCAGGGAATCAGCCCCAGCATTTT
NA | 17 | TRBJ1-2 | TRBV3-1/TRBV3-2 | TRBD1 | CASSNIRGRGQEYGYTF | TGTGCCAGCAGCAACATAAGGGGCAGGGGGCAGGAGTATGGCTACACCTTC
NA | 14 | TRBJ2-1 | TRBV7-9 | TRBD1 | CASSPTGTGNEQFF | TGTGCCAGCAGCCCGACCGGGACAGGGAATGAGCAGTTCTTC
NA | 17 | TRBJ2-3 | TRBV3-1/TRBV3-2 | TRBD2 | CASSQVTGTSGTDTQYF | TGTGCCAGCAGCCAAGTAACCGGGACTAGCGGAACAGATACGCAGTATTTT
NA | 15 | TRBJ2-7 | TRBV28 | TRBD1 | CASGEDRGRRYEQYF | TGTGCCAGCGGGGAGGACAGGGGGCGCCGATACGAGCAGTACTTC
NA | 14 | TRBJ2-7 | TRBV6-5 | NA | CASSYRGAGYEQYF | TGTGCCAGCAGTTACAGGGGAGCGGGCTACGAGCAGTACTTC
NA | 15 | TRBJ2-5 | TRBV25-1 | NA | CASSDASWYQETQYF | TGTGCCAGCAGTGACGCCAGTTGGTACCAAGAGACCCAGTACTTC
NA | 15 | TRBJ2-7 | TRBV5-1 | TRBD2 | CASSPAAGEGYEQYF | TGCGCCAGCAGCCCCGCAGCGGGAGAAGGCTACGAGCAGTACTTC
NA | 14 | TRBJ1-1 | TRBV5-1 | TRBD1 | CASSLGQRNTEAFF | TGCGCCAGCAGCCTGGGACAGAGAAACACTGAAGCTTTCTTT
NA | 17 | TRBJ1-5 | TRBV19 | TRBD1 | CASSTGGQANSNQPQHF | TGTGCCAGTAGTACAGGAGGACAGGCTAATAGCAATCAGCCCCAGCATTTT
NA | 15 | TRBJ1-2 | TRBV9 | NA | CASSVYDKGGDGYTF | TGTGCCAGCAGCGTATACGACAAGGGAGGGGATGGCTACACCTTC
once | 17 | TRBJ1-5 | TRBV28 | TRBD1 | CASSLSGTGALNQPQHF | TGTGCCAGCAGTTTAAGCGGGACAGGGGCCCTGAATCAGCCCCAGCATTTT
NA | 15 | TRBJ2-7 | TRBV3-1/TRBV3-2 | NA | CASSQGTDSYYEQYF | TGTGCCAGCAGCCAAGGGACGGACTCTTACTACGAGCAGTACTTC
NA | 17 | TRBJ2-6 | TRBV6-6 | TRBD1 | CASSRQGQISGANVLTF | TGTGCCAGCAGTCGACAGGGACAGATCTCTGGGGCCAACGTCCTGACTTTC
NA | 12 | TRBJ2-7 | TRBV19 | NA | CASQSSANEQYF | TGTGCCAGTCAATCCAGCGCCAACGAGCAGTACTTC
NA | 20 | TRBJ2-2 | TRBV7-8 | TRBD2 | CASSFLPGLAGGRGTGELFF | TGTGCCAGCAGCTTCCTTCCGGGACTAGCGGGAGGGCGGGGCACCGGGGAGCTGTTTTTT
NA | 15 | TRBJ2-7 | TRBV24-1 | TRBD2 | CATSSTGGLPGEQYF | TGTGCCACCAGCTCCACGGGAGGCCTTCCGGGGGAGCAGTACTTC
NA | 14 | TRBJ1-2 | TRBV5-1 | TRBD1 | CASSETGGLAGYTF | TGCGCCAGCAGCGAGACAGGGGGTCTGGCTGGCTACACCTTC
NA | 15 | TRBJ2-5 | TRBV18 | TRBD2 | CASSPQLAVQETQYF | TGTGCCAGCTCACCACAGCTAGCGGTCCAAGAGACCCAGTACTTC
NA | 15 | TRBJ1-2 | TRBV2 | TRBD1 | CASSASSGTGHGYTF | TGTGCCAGCAGTGCTTCTTCCGGGACAGGGCATGGCTACACCTTC
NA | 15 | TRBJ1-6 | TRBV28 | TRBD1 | CASRGGQGSYSPLHF | TGTGCCAGCAGGGGGGGACAGGGGTCGTATTCACCCCTCCACTTT
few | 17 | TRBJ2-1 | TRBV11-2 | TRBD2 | CASSTRTSRGSYNEQFF | TGTGCCAGCAGCACCAGGACTAGCCGGGGCTCCTACAATGAGCAGTTCTTC
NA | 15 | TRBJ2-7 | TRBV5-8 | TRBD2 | CASSLVSGGSYEQYF | TGTGCCAGCAGCCTCGTTTCGGGAGGGTCCTACGAGCAGTACTTC
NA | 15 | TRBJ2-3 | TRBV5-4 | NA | CASSPQGGSTDTQYF | TGTGCCAGCAGCCCTCAGGGGGGTAGCACAGATACGCAGTATTTT
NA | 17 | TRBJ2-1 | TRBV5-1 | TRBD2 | CASSSPSGKSSYNEQFF | TGCGCCAGCAGCTCCCCTAGCGGGAAGAGCTCCTACAATGAGCAGTTCTTC
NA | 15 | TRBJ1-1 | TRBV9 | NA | CASSVARGMNTEAFF | TGTGCCAGCAGCGTAGCTAGAGGCATGAACACTGAAGCTTTCTTT
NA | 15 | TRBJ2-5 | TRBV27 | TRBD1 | CASSAGTGVYETQYF | TGTGCCAGCAGTGCCGGGACAGGGGTTTACGAGACCCAGTACTTC
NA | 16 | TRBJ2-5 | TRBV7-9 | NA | CASSLVREFLGETQYF | TGTGCCAGCAGCTTAGTCAGGGAATTCCTGGGAGAGACCCAGTACTTC
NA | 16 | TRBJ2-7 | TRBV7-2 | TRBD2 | CASSPSALAGAYEQYF | TGTGCCAGCAGCCCATCGGCACTAGCGGGAGCCTACGAGCAGTACTTC